These 2 T cell receptor beta chains originate from one sample sequenced in a study of blood T cell repertoires in COVID-19. The protocol was immunoSEQ multiplex PCR, while the TCRdb copy is restricted to in-frame clones and leaves out a portion. This table holds under 35,000 clones, approximately 80% found once. Source material: peripheral blood. The receptors originated from a man aged 65 to 85 with active COVID-19.

This sequence joins TRBV6-1 and TRBJ2-5; D unclear. The V and J ends lost 2 bases and 1 base respectively, with 8 bases between them. The CDR3 contains 14 residues. CDR1 and CDR2 from the germline V gene are MNHNS and SASEGT. The CDR3: CASSEPISQETQYF. Written as DNA, the CDR3 is TGTGCCAGCAGTGAACCGATTAGCCAAGAGACCCAGTACTTC.

V is TRBV7-9 and J is TRBJ1-6; D possibly corresponds to TRBD1 (5 bases). Trimming removed 0 bases from V and 7 bases from J, with 10 bases in between. CDR1 and CDR2 (germline): SEHNR, FQNEAQ (reference sequence). The CDR3 contains 15 residues. CDR3 nucleotides: TGTGCCAGCAGCTTAGCGCGGGGCAGAAATTCACCCCTCCACTTT. Protein: CASSLARGRNSPLHF. The variable domain in full, with the rest retrieved from reference TRBV7-9 and TRBJ1-6, is DTGVSQNPRHKITKRGQNVTFRCDPISEHNRLYWYRQTLGQGPEFLTYFQNEAQLEKSRLLSDRFSAERPKGSFSTLEIQRTEQGDSAMYLCASSLARGRNSPLHFGNGTRLTVT.